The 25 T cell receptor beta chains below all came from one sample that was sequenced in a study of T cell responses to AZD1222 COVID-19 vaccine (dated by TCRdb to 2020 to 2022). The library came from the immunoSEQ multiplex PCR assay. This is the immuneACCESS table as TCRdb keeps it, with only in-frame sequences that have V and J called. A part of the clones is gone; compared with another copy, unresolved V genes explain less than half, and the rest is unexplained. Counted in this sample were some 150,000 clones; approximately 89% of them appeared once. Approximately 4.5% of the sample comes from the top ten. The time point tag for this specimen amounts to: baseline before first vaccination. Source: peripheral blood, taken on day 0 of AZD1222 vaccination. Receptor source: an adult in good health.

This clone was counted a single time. In DNA, the CDR3 is TGTGCCAGCAACGCAGGCAATAGCAATCAGCCCCAGCATTTT. Protein product: CASNAGNSNQPQHF. The rearrangement links TRBV2 to TRBJ1-5, with no clear D. Trimming removed 7 bases from V and 0 bases from J, with 10 bases in between. Germline V gene data show CDR1 as SNHLY and CDR2 as FYNNEI. The CDR3 sequence is 14 residues long.

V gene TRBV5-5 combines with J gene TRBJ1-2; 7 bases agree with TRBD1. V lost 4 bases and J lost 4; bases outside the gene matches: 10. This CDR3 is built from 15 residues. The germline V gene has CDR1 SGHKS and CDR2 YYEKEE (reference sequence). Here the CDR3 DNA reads TGTGCCAGCAGCCCACTGGACAGGCGGACCTATGGCTACACCTTC. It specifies CASSPLDRRTYGYTF.

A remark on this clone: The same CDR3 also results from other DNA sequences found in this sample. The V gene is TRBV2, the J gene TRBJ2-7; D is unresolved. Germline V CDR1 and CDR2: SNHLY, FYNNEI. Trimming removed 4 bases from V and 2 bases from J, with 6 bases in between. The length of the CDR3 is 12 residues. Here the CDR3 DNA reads TGTGCCAGCAGTGTGGGGACCTACGAGCAGTACTTC. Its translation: CASSVGTYEQYF.

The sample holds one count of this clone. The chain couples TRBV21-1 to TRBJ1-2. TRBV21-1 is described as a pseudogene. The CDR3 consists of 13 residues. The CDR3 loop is CASSKDWAKGYTF. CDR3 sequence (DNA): TGTGCCAGCAGCAAGGACTGGGCTAAAGGCTACACCTTC.

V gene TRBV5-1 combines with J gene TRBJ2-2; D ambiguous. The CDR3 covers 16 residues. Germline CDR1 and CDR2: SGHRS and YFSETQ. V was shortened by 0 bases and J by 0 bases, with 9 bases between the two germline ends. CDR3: CASSLAPLANTGELFF. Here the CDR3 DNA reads TGCGCCAGCAGCTTGGCTCCGCTCGCGAACACCGGGGAGCTGTTTTTT.

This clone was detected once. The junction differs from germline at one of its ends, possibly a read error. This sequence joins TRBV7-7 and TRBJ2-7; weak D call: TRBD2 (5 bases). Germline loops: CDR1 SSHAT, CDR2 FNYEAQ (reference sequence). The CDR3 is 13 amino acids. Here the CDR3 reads CASSLDRGYEQYF. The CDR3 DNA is TGTGCTAGCAGCTTAGATCGGGGATACGAGCAGTACTTC.

The CDR3 sequence is CASSQLRNTEAFF. The CDR3 nucleotides read TGTGCCAGCAGCCAGTTGAGGAACACTGAAGCTTTCTTT. V and J are TRBV3-1 (or the pseudogene TRBV3-2) and TRBJ1-1; no reliable D call. The length of the CDR3 is 13 residues. Germline V gives CDR1 LGHDT, CDR2 YNNKEL (reference sequence). Trimming stripped 3 bases from V and 1 base from J, with 6 bases between.

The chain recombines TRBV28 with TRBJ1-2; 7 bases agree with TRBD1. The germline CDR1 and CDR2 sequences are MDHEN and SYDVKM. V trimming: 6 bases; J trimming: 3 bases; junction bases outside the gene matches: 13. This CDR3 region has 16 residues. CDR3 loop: CASSFPLGTAHYGYTF. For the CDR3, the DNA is TGTGCCAGCAGCTTCCCACTCGGGACAGCTCACTATGGCTACACCTTC.

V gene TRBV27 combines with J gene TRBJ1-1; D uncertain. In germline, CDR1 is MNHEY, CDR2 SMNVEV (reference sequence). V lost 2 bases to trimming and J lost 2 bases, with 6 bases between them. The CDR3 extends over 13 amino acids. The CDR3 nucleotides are TGTGCCAGCAGTTTAGGTGGAAACACTGAAGCTTTCTTT. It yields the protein CASSLGGNTEAFF.

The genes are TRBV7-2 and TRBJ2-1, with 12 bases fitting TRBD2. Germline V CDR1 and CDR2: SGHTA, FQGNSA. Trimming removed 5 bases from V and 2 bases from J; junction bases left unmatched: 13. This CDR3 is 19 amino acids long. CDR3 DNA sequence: TGTGCCAGCAGCCACCCCCAGAAGACTAGCGGGGGTGCCTACAATGAGCAGTTCTTC. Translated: CASSHPQKTSGGAYNEQFF. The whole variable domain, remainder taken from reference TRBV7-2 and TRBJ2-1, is GAGVSQSPSNKVTEKGKDVELRCDPISGHTALYWYRQSLGQGLEFLIYFQGNSAPDKSGLPSDRFSAERTGGSVSTLTIQRTQQEDSAVYLCASSHPQKTSGGAYNEQFFGPGTRLTVL.

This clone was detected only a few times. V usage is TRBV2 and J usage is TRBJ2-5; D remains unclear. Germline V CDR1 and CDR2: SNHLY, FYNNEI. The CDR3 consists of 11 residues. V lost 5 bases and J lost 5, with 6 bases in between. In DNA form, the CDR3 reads TGTGCCAGCAGTAACCGGGAGACCCAGTACTTC. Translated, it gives CASSNRETQYF.

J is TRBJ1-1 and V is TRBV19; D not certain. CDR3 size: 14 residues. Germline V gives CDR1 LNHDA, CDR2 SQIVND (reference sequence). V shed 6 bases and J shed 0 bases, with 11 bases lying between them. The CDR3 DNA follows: TGTGCCAGTAGCGAGTACAGATTGAACACTGAAGCTTTCTTT. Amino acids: CASSEYRLNTEAFF.

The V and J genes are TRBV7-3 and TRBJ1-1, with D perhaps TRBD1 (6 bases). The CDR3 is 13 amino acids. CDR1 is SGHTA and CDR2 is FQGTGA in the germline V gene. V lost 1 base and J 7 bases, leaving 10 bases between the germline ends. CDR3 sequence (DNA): TGTGCCAGCAGCTTAAAGGGGGAGGATGAAGCTTTCTTT. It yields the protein CASSLKGEDEAFF.

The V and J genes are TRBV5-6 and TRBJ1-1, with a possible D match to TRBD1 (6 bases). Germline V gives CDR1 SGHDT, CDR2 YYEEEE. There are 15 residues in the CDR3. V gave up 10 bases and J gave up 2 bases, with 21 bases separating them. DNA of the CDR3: TGTGCCGCGTCCCGGCGCGGGACACTAAACACTGAAGCTTTCTTT. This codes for CAASRRGTLNTEAFF. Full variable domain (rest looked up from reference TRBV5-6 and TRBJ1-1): DAGVTQSPTHLIKTRGQQVTLRCSPKSGHDTVSWYQQALGQGPQFIFQYYEEEERQRGNFPDRFSGHQFPNYSSELNVNALLLGDSALYLCAASRRGTLNTEAFFGQGTRLTVV.

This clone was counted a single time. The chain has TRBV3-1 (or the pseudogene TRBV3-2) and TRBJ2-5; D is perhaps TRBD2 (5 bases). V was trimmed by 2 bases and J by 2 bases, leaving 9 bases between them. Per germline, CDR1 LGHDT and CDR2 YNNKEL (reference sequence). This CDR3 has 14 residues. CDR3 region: CASSQRGHQETQYF. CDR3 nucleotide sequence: TGTGCCAGCAGCCAAAGAGGGCATCAAGAGACCCAGTACTTC.

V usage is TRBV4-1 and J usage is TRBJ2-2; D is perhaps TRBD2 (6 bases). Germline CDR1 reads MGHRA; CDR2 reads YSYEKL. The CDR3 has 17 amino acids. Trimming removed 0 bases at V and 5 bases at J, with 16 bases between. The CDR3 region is CASSQDGRGGGTGELFF. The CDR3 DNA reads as TGCGCCAGCAGCCAAGATGGACGGGGAGGAGGAACCGGGGAGCTGTTTTTT.

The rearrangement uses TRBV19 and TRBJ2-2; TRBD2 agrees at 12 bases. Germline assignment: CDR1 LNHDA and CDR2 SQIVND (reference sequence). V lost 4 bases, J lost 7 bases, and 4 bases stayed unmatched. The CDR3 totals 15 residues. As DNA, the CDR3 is TGTGCCAGTAGTACTAGCGGGGGGGCTTTCGGGGAGCTGTTTTTT. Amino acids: CASSTSGGAFGELFF.

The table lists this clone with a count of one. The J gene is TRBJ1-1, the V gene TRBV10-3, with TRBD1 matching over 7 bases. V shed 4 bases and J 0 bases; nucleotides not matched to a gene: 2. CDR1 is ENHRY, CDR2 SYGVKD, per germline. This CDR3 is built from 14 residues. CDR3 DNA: TGTGCCATCAGTGGACAGGGTCTGAACACTGAAGCTTTCTTT. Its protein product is CAISGQGLNTEAFF.

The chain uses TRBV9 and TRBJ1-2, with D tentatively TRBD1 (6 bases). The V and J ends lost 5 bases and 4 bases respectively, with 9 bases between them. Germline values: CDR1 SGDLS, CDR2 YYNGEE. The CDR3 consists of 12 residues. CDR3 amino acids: CASRGGTYGYTF. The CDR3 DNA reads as TGTGCCAGCAGGGGGGGCACCTATGGCTACACCTTC.

CDR3 in DNA: TGTGCCAGCAGCAAAGCGGAGAGACAGGGGGCGAAGAGCAATCAGCCCCAGCATTTT. It encodes CASSKAERQGAKSNQPQHF. The V gene is TRBV21-1, the J gene TRBJ1-5; TRBD1, the table's D call, lacks a check against the DNA. TRBV21-1 is a listed pseudogene. The CDR3 loop spans 19 amino acids.

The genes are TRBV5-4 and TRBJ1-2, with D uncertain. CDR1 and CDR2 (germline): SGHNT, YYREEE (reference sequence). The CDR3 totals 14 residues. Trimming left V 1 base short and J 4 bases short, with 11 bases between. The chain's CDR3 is CASSLPPLTYGYTF. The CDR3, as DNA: TGTGCCAGCAGCTTGCCCCCACTAACCTATGGCTACACCTTC.

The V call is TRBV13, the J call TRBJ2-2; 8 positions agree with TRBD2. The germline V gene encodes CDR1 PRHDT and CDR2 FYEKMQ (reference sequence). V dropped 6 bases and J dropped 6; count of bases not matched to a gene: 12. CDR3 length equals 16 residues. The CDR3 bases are TGTGCCAGCAGGCTGGGGACGGGGGGGCCCCCCGGGGAGCTGTTTTTT. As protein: CASRLGTGGPPGELFF.

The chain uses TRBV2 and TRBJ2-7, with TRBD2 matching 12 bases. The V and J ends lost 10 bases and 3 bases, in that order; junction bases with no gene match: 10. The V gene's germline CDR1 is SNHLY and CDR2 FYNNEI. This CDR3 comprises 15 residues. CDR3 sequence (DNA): TGTGCCACCAGGGAACTAGCGGGGGGTTACTACGAGCAGTACTTC. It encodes CATRELAGGYYEQYF. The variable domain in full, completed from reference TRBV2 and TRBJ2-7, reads EPEVTQTPSHQVTQMGQEVILRCVPISNHLYFYWYRQILGQKVEFLVSFYNNEISEKSEIFDDQFSVERPDGSNFTLKIRSTKLEDSAMYFCATRELAGGYYEQYFGPGTRLTVT.

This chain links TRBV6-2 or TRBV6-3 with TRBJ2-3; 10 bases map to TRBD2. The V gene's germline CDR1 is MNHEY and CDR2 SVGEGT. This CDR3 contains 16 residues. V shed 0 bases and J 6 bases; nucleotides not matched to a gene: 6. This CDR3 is CASSYSTAGGPDTQYF. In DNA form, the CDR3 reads TGTGCCAGCAGTTACTCGACAGCGGGGGGGCCGGATACGCAGTATTTT.

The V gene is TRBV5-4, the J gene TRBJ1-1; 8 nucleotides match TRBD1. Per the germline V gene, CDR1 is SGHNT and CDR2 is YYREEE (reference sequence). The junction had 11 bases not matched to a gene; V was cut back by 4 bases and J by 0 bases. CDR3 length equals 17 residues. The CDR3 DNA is TGTGCCAGCAGCGGCGCCAGGGGGCCAAGTATGAACACTGAAGCTTTCTTT. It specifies CASSGARGPSMNTEAFF.